The sequence of this T cell receptor (beta chain) was determined in a study of response to subunit inactivated influenza vaccine. The study's findings and limits: The authors offered the suggestion that each seasonal influenza vaccination recruits few new T cells.

Worth noting for this clonotype: Its target is unknown.

The CDR3 extends over 14 amino acids. V gave up 5 bases and J gave up 3 bases, with 14 bases separating them. Via MiXCR, TCRdb re-called the RT-PCR reads, giving one row per CDR3 protein. The profile shows 550,000 to 600,000 distinct CDR3 sequences, about 11% of them singletons. Sequenced here: PBMCs from blood, sampled on the day of vaccination. The chain couples TRBV12-3 or TRBV12-4 to TRBJ2-7; D is perhaps TRBD2 (6 bases). This clonotype was obtained from a middle-aged man who received an inactivated influenza vaccine. The CDR3 sequence: CASSPGDLSYEQYF. DNA of the CDR3: TGTGCCAGCAGTCCCGGGGACTTGAGCTACGAGCAGTACTTC.